A single sample is the source of the 26 T cell receptor beta chains below, sequenced in a study of human T cells and chemical hapten exposure. MiXCR, run by TCRdb on the RACE reads, gives a single entry per CDR3 protein. The sample holds approximately 82,000 distinct CDR3 sequences; about 11% are singletons and the top ten take about 3.7%. The time point denotes: patch test 1, 2 weeks after DPC sensitization. Treatment indicated: therapeutic diphenylcyclopropenone sensitization with weekly scalp DPC. Sequencing was performed on whole blood, taken in connection with sensitization to the hapten diphenylcyclopropenone (DPC). The receptors originated from a woman in her sixties or seventies with alopecia areata. Some clones in this sample may be carry-over from other donors' samples.

The chain links TRBV2 to TRBJ1-5, with D possibly TRBD1 on 5 matching bases. Trimming stripped 6 bases from V and 1 base from J, with 13 bases between. Germline CDR1 and CDR2: SNHLY and FYNNEI. The CDR3 covers 15 residues. The CDR3 loop reads CASSSMTESNQPQHF. The CDR3 region has the DNA TGTGCCAGCAGCTCCATGACAGAAAGCAATCAGCCCCAGCATTTT.

A few counts support this clonotype. This chain connects TRBV18 to TRBJ2-7; TRBD1 is a possible D gene (5 bases). Trimming took 4 bases from V and 7 from J, leaving 14 bases between them. CDR1 and CDR2 (germline): KGHSH, LQKENI. The CDR3 length is 13 residues. In DNA, the CDR3 is TGTGCCAGCTCACGGTCACAGGAGCGAGAGCAGTACTTC. Its translation: CASSRSQEREQYF.

The gene calls are TRBV3-1 and TRBJ1-1; D is undetermined. V lost 1 base and J lost 4, with 10 bases in between. The CDR3 has 14 amino acids. The germline V gene encodes CDR1 LGHDT and CDR2 YNNKEL (reference sequence). The CDR3 DNA is TGTGCCAGCAGCCAAGCTTCAGGCTCCACTGAAGCTTTCTTT. Translating it yields CASSQASGSTEAFF. The variable domain in full, completed from reference TRBV3-1 and TRBJ1-1, reads DTAVSQTPKYLVTQMGNDKSIKCEQNLGHDTMYWYKQDSKKFLKIMFSYNNKELIINETVPNRFSPKSPDKAHLNLHINSLELGDSAVYFCASSQASGSTEAFFGQGTRLTVV.

The chain couples TRBV3-1 to TRBJ1-5, with D possibly matching TRBD1 (5 bases). The CDR3 is made up of 14 amino acids. The V end was cut by 1 base, the J end by 5 bases, with 9 bases between. Per the germline V gene, CDR1 is LGHDT and CDR2 is YNNKEL (reference sequence). For the CDR3, the DNA is TGTGCCAGCAGCCAAGCTGGGGGTGATCAGCCCCAGCATTTT. This sequence encodes CASSQAGGDQPQHF.

This clonotype showed up just a few times. The chain joins TRBV27 to TRBJ1-2, with 9 positions matching TRBD1. V trimming: 5 bases; J trimming: 1 base; junction bases outside the gene matches: 5. In germline, CDR1 is MNHEY, CDR2 SMNVEV (reference sequence). The CDR3 runs to 15 residues. CDR3 loop: CASSLTGGSNYGYTF. CDR3 DNA: TGTGCCAGCAGTCTAACAGGGGGCAGTAACTATGGCTACACCTTC.

Only a few counts were recorded for this clonotype. The chain recombines TRBV18 with TRBJ1-4; the D gene is possibly TRBD1 (5 bases). The V and J ends lost 4 bases and 1 base respectively, with 13 bases between them. Germline-derived CDR1 and CDR2 are KGHSH and LQKENI. This CDR3 comprises 16 residues. The CDR3 loop is CASSQGTLGTNEKLFF. The CDR3 nucleotides are TGTGCCAGCTCACAGGGGACCCTGGGAACTAATGAAAAACTGTTTTTT.

Many counts were recorded for this clonotype. The chain joins TRBV10-2 to TRBJ1-6, with 9 bases aligning to TRBD1. Germline-derived CDR1 and CDR2 are WSHSY and SAAADI. CDR3 length: 19 residues. Trimming removed 6 bases from V and 8 bases from J; junction bases left unmatched: 20. The CDR3 DNA is TGCGCCAGCAGGTCCTTGCACAGGGGGCTAGCTCCGTTTGATTCACCCCTCCACTTT. Translation: CASRSLHRGLAPFDSPLHF.

V and J are TRBV5-5 and TRBJ2-7; D is uncertain. Trimming took 2 bases from V and 2 from J, leaving 11 bases between them. The CDR3 consists of 14 residues. The germline gives CDR1 SGHKS, CDR2 YYEKEE (reference sequence). CDR3 nucleotide sequence: TGTGCCAGCAGCTTAAGTCCCGAAACCTACGAGCAGTACTTC. This encodes CASSLSPETYEQYF.

This clonotype was found a few times. The chain couples TRBV20-1 to TRBJ2-7, with TRBD2 matching over 13 bases. Germline V lookup: CDR1 DFQATT, CDR2 SNEGSKA (reference sequence). The CDR3 has 15 amino acids. V lost 0 bases and J lost 3; bases outside the gene matches: 2. CDR3 protein: CSAREGLAGIYEQYF. CDR3 DNA: TGCAGTGCTAGAGAGGGACTAGCGGGGATCTACGAGCAGTACTTC.

This clonotype was seen ten or more times. This rearrangement joins TRBV3-1 to TRBJ2-3, with D unclear. V lost 3 bases, J lost 3 bases, and 7 bases lay in between. The CDR3 covers 13 residues. Germline-derived CDR1 and CDR2 are LGHDT and YNNKEL (reference sequence). The CDR3 loop reads CASSQVRTDTQYF. The DNA of the CDR3 is TGTGCCAGCAGCCAGGTCAGGACAGATACGCAGTATTTT.

V is TRBV18 and J is TRBJ2-7; D is unclear. Germline V CDR1 and CDR2: KGHSH, LQKENI. V dropped 1 base and J dropped 7 bases, with 11 bases sitting between them. CDR3 length: 13 amino acids. The CDR3 coding sequence is TGTGCCAGCTCACCACTGAGCGATCTGGAGCAGTACTTC. Its protein product is CASSPLSDLEQYF.

This clonotype was seen only once. The V call is TRBV7-9, the J call TRBJ2-1; 10 nucleotides agree with TRBD1. The ends lost 5 bases at V and 6 bases at J; junction bases unmatched: 7. This CDR3 contains 15 residues. The germline CDR1 and CDR2 sequences are SEHNR and FQNEAQ (reference sequence). Here the CDR3 DNA reads TGTGCCAGCAGCGGGGGACAGGGGTATTTCAATGAGCAGTTCTTC. It translates to CASSGGQGYFNEQFF.

This clonotype was seen a few times. This chain uses TRBV10-3 with TRBJ1-1; TRBD1 might be the D (5 bases). The CDR3 is 11 amino acids. The germline gives CDR1 ENHRY, CDR2 SYGVKD. The V gene lost 5 bases and the J gene lost 7 bases, with 8 bases spanning the gap. CDR3 region: CAISQGFEAFF. The DNA for the CDR3 is TGTGCCATCAGTCAGGGCTTTGAAGCTTTCTTT.

This clonotype was counted many times. The chain combines TRBV2 with TRBJ1-5; D gene ambiguous. Germline CDR1 and CDR2: SNHLY and FYNNEI. The length of the CDR3 is 15 residues. Trimming pared 4 bases from V and 0 bases from J, leaving 10 bases between. The DNA of the CDR3 is TGTGCCAGCAGTGGGAAAAGGGTTAGCAATCAGCCCCAGCATTTT. Translating gives CASSGKRVSNQPQHF.

This clonotype was counted at least ten times. The chain links TRBV5-1 to TRBJ2-5, with 8 bases matching TRBD2. The length of the CDR3 is 15 residues. The trim removed 1 base at V and 4 bases at J, leaving 6 bases unmatched. The germline gives CDR1 SGHRS, CDR2 YFSETQ. Written as DNA, the CDR3 is TGCGCCAGCAGCTTGACGGGGGGGCCGGGAGAGACCCAGTACTTC. This gives the protein CASSLTGGPGETQYF.

The chain employs TRBV5-1 and TRBJ2-1, with 8 bases lining up with TRBD2. Losses at the gene ends were 0 bases for V and 8 bases for J; bases not matched to a gene: 10. CDR3 length: 16 amino acids. Germline V CDR1 and CDR2: SGHRS, YFSETQ. CDR3 residues: CASSLALAGAGDEQFF. DNA of the CDR3: TGCGCCAGCAGCTTGGCTCTAGCGGGCGCGGGGGATGAGCAGTTCTTC. The complete variable domain, with remaining parts taken from reference TRBV5-1 and TRBJ2-1, reads KAGVTQTPRYLIKTRGQQVTLSCSPISGHRSVSWYQQTPGQGLQFLFEYFSETQRNKGNFPGRFSGRQFSNSRSEMNVSTLELGDSALYLCASSLALAGAGDEQFFGPGTRLTVL.

This clonotype has more than one count but fewer than ten. CDR3 amino acids: CATSGRENQPQHF. The CDR3 bases are TGTGCCACCAGTGGTAGGGAGAATCAGCCCCAGCATTTT. This chain connects TRBV24-1 to TRBJ1-5; D call uncertain. The CDR3 covers 13 residues. The germline V and J ends were trimmed by 5 bases and 4 bases, with 8 bases remaining between them. CDR1 is KGHDR, CDR2 SFDVKD, per germline.

This clonotype was recorded a few times. This sequence joins TRBV29-1 and TRBJ2-1, with D perhaps matching TRBD1 (5 bases). The CDR3 runs 13 residues. V was trimmed by 4 bases and J by 6 bases, leaving 13 bases between them. CDR1 and CDR2 from the germline V gene are SQVTM and ANQGSEA. The CDR3 loop reads CSVVAGWVNEQFF. The DNA of the CDR3 is TGCAGCGTTGTCGCAGGGTGGGTCAATGAGCAGTTCTTC.

The genes are TRBV10-3 and TRBJ2-5; TRBD1 matches 7 bases. This CDR3 region has 13 residues. With V trimmed by 8 bases and J by 4 bases, 7 bases remained unmatched. Germline-derived CDR1 and CDR2 are ENHRY and SYGVKD. The CDR3 DNA is TGTGCCATCGGCGACAGGGCGGCAGAGACCCAGTACTTC. Translating it yields CAIGDRAAETQYF.

This clonotype was recorded many times. The chain employs TRBV6-1 and TRBJ2-1; TRBD1 agrees at 12 bases. The CDR3 spans 15 residues. CDR1 and CDR2 (germline): MNHNS, SASEGT. The ends lost 7 bases at V and 9 bases at J; junction bases unmatched: 10. Here the CDR3 DNA reads TGTGCCAGCACCTCGGGACAGGGGGCAATTGTTGAGCAGTTCTTC. Residues: CASTSGQGAIVEQFF.

The V gene is TRBV4-1, the J gene TRBJ1-2; D uncertain. CDR3 length: 16 amino acids. In germline, CDR1 is MGHRA, CDR2 YSYEKL. V lost 0 bases and J 5 bases, leaving 16 bases between the germline ends. The DNA for the CDR3 is TGCGCCAGCAGCCAAGAGGACGGAGGCAGCACATATGGCTACACCTTC. It codes for CASSQEDGGSTYGYTF.

The chain has TRBV7-2 and TRBJ1-1; 12 bases match TRBD1. The CDR3 is 17 residues long. The trim removed 5 bases at V and 0 bases at J, leaving 7 bases unmatched. Germline CDR1 is SGHTA and CDR2 is FQGNSA. CDR3 bases: TGTGCCAGCAGCCTCTGGGACAGGGGGCCAATGAACACTGAAGCTTTCTTT. This codes for CASSLWDRGPMNTEAFF. Combining the CDR3 with reference TRBV7-2 and TRBJ1-1 gives the whole variable domain GAGVSQSPSNKVTEKGKDVELRCDPISGHTALYWYRQSLGQGLEFLIYFQGNSAPDKSGLPSDRFSAERTGGSVSTLTIQRTQQEDSAVYLCASSLWDRGPMNTEAFFGQGTRLTVV.

The chain has TRBV3-1 and TRBJ2-2; D gene uncertain. Germline V CDR1 and CDR2: LGHDT, YNNKEL (reference sequence). The CDR3 runs to 14 residues. V dropped 6 bases and J dropped 4 bases, with 12 bases sitting between them. The CDR3 loop is CASSILGLTGELFF. Here the CDR3 DNA reads TGTGCCAGCAGTATACTGGGTCTCACCGGGGAGCTGTTTTTT.

In regard to this clonotype: One end of the junction varies from germline; a read error may be responsible. The chain carries TRBV7-6 and TRBJ2-5; 10 nucleotides align to TRBD2. This CDR3 comprises 15 residues. In germline, CDR1 is SGHVS, CDR2 FNYEAQ. The CDR3 DNA reads as TGTGCCGGCAGCCAAGCGGGGGGGCCGAGGGAGACCCAGTACTTC. Residues: CAGSQAGGPRETQYF.

This clonotype occurred a few times. J is TRBJ1-2 and V is TRBV20-1, with D uncertain. The germline V and J ends were trimmed by 5 bases and 3 bases, with 16 bases remaining between them. The CDR3 extends over 14 amino acids. The germline V gene has CDR1 DFQATT and CDR2 SNEGSKA (reference sequence). The CDR3 nucleotides are TGCAGTGCTCCAAGAGGTTTCGGGGACTATGGCTACACCTTC. Its protein product is CSAPRGFGDYGYTF.

In DNA, the CDR3 is TGCAGCGTTGTCGGTGTCGTAAAACGGGACAGACTTAACTATGGCTACACCTTC. Translation gives CSVVGVVKRDRLNYGYTF. The chain employs TRBV29-1 and TRBJ1-2, with 7 bases aligning to TRBD1. The CDR3 runs 18 residues. After removal of 4 bases from V and 1 base from J, the junction contained 18 bases not matched to a gene. Germline loops: CDR1 SQVTM, CDR2 ANQGSEA.